The 8 T cell receptor beta chains in this list originate from one sample, sequenced in a study of T-cell memory formation after mild COVID-19 (dated by TCRdb to 2020 to 2023). Receptor libraries were prepared by 5' RACE. Sequencing instrument: Illumina NovaSeq 6000. TCRdb trimmed public reads at Q25 via fastp, called clones via MiXCR and kept in-frame beta chains. CDR3 protein duplicates are merged, each entry listing the most common genes and DNA. The sample yields hundreds of thousands of distinct CDR3 sequences; about 20% were counted once. Clones ranked in the top ten supply around 11% of the sample. What was sequenced was PBMCs or a T cell subset sorted from them (not recorded which). The source is an adult woman who had mild COVID-19 (a few samples of this study predate the infection). The sample titles of this study are shuffled in the database, so cell type and time point are left out; the donor was told from shared clones.

The chain employs TRBV15 and TRBJ2-7; perhaps D is TRBD1 or TRBD2 (5 bases each). V was clipped by 1 base and J by 0 bases, with 10 bases between them. Per germline, CDR1 LNHNV and CDR2 YYDKDF (reference sequence). This CDR3 has 15 amino acids. The CDR3 DNA reads TGTGCCACCAGCAGAGGTGGGGGTCGCTCCTACGAGCAGTACTTC. Translating it yields CATSRGGGRSYEQYF.

J is TRBJ1-1 and V is TRBV13; unclear D gene. Germline loops: CDR1 PRHDT, CDR2 FYEKMQ (reference sequence). V dropped 5 bases and J dropped 11 bases, with 15 bases sitting between them. There are 12 residues in the CDR3. The CDR3 nucleotides are TGTGCCAGCAGCCACGGGCCGTATGGGGCTTTCTTT. This codes for CASSHGPYGAFF.

The rearrangement joins TRBV2 to TRBJ2-1; 9 bases match TRBD1. Germline V gives CDR1 SNHLY, CDR2 FYNNEI. Germline trimming cut 1 base from V and 2 bases from J; bases unmatched to any gene: 3. The CDR3 runs to 16 residues. CDR3 DNA: TGTGCCAGCAGTGAAGGACAGGGGGACACCTACAATGAGCAGTTCTTC. This gives the protein CASSEGQGDTYNEQFF.

This rearrangement joins TRBV29-1 to TRBJ1-2; TRBD1 matches 8 bases. CDR1 and CDR2 from the germline V gene are SQVTM and ANQGSEA. The length of the CDR3 is 14 residues. V trimming: 6 bases; J trimming: 4 bases; junction bases outside the gene matches: 10. In DNA form, the CDR3 reads TGCAGCGTCGAATATGCGGACAGGGCCTATGGCTACACCTTC. It yields the protein CSVEYADRAYGYTF.

This clonotype showed up just once. The chain has TRBV20-1 and TRBJ1-5; a possible D gene is TRBD1 (5 bases). The germline CDR1 and CDR2 sequences are DFQATT and SNEGSKA (reference sequence). Trimming stripped 8 bases from V and 1 base from J, with 9 bases between. CDR3 length equals 12 residues. The CDR3 reads CSLGDSNQPQHF. CDR3 nucleotides: TGCAGTTTGGGGGACAGCAATCAGCCCCAGCATTTT.

This chain joins TRBV9 and TRBJ2-2; D remains ambiguous. The length of the CDR3 is 17 residues. Trimming cost V 0 bases and J 6 bases, with 18 bases left between them. Per germline, CDR1 SGDLS and CDR2 YYNGEE. As DNA, the CDR3 is TGTGCCAGCAGCGTAGTTCGGGCCCCCCTTCGTCCCGGGGAGCTGTTTTTT. Translation gives CASSVVRAPLRPGELFF.

This sequence joins TRBV4-1 and TRBJ2-6, with D unclear. The V end was cut by 4 bases, the J end by 3 bases, with 7 bases between. The germline gives CDR1 MGHRA, CDR2 YSYEKL. The CDR3 is 14 amino acids. The CDR3 nucleotides are TGCGCCAGCAGCCTAGGGTTTGGGGCCAACGTCCTGACTTTC. It encodes CASSLGFGANVLTF.

This clonotype has more than one count but fewer than ten. The V call is TRBV6-2 or TRBV6-3, the J call TRBJ2-1, with 7 bases identical to TRBD2. Germline assignment: CDR1 MNHEY and CDR2 SVGEGT. The CDR3 has 15 residues. After removal of 5 bases from V and 10 bases from J, the junction contained 14 bases not matched to a gene. The CDR3 is CASSHLAAGLTEQFF. DNA for the CDR3: TGTGCCAGCAGTCACCTAGCGGCCGGTCTGACCGAGCAGTTCTTC.